Below, 20 T cell receptor beta chains from the same sample are listed, as sequenced in a study of blood T cell repertoires in COVID-19. TCRdb's table, derived via immunoSEQ multiplex PCR, lists solely in-frame clones and lacks some. The sample consists of 45,000 to 50,000 clones, around 90% of them appearing once. The sequenced sample was peripheral blood. These TCRs come from a man aged 50-60 years with active COVID-19.

The table lists this clone with a count of one. The rearrangement joins TRBV24-1 to TRBJ2-3, with D tentatively TRBD2 (5 bases). In germline, CDR1 is KGHDR, CDR2 SFDVKD. Trimming shortened V by 3 bases and J by 10 bases, and 16 bases separated the two germline ends. This CDR3 is 14 amino acids long. The CDR3 nucleotides read TGTGCCACCAGTGATATAAGGACGGGATCGTCGCAGTATTTT. This translates into CATSDIRTGSSQYF.

The rearrangement links TRBV7-8 to TRBJ2-3; unclear D gene. V gave up 4 bases and J gave up 7 bases, with 18 bases separating them. Germline V gene data show CDR1 as SGHVS and CDR2 as FQNEAQ. The CDR3 spans 15 residues. CDR3 loop: CASSSRSNSVHTQYF. DNA for the CDR3: TGTGCCAGCAGCTCCCGCTCCAACTCCGTCCATACGCAGTATTTT.

This clone appeared a single time. V gene TRBV24-1 combines with J gene TRBJ2-1; no clear D. V was trimmed by 1 base and J by 6 bases, leaving 6 bases between them. The CDR3 runs 13 residues. Germline-derived CDR1 and CDR2 are KGHDR and SFDVKD. The CDR3 sequence: CATSDLSPNEQFF. The CDR3 DNA sequence: TGTGCCACCAGTGATTTAAGCCCCAATGAGCAGTTCTTC.

The chain couples TRBV4-1 to TRBJ1-1; D gene unclear. Looked up from germline, CDR1 is MGHRA and CDR2 is YSYEKL. Trimming stripped 3 bases from V and 1 base from J, with 15 bases between. The CDR3 length is 16 residues. The CDR3 coding sequence is TGCGCCAGCAGCCAGCCTTCGAGAGGATGGAACACTGAAGCTTTCTTT. As protein: CASSQPSRGWNTEAFF.

The gene calls are TRBV7-3 and TRBJ2-2; tentative D call: TRBD2 (6 bases). The CDR3 has 16 amino acids. The V gene lost 5 bases and the J gene lost 2 bases, with 15 bases spanning the gap. The germline gives CDR1 SGHTA, CDR2 FQGTGA. The DNA for the CDR3 is TGTGCCAGCAGCCCCGCCTCCGGGAGAAACACCGGGGAGCTGTTTTTT. Translated: CASSPASGRNTGELFF.

The rearrangement links TRBV7-2 to TRBJ1-2; TRBD1 is a possible D gene (5 bases). Trimming cost V 5 bases and J 8 bases, with 18 bases left between them. This CDR3 comprises 14 residues. Germline lookup yields CDR1 SGHTA and CDR2 FQGNSA. The CDR3 nucleotides are TGTGCCAGCAGCCGCGGGGGGACGTCTAGGGGCTACACCTTC. Residues: CASSRGGTSRGYTF.

DNA of the CDR3: TGCGCCAGCAGTGAGTCGCAGACAGGGGGCGCATCGAGTGGCTACACCTTC. Amino acid sequence: CASSESQTGGASSGYTF. The rearrangement links TRBV10-2 to TRBJ1-2, with TRBD1 matching over 10 bases. V was clipped by 0 bases and J by 7 bases; unmatched bases: 11. Looked up from germline, CDR1 is WSHSY and CDR2 is SAAADI. The CDR3 runs 17 residues.

The chain has TRBV2 and TRBJ1-4; D is possibly TRBD1 (6 bases). Germline CDR1 reads SNHLY; CDR2 reads FYNNEI. The CDR3 sequence is 16 residues long. Trimming left V 9 bases short and J 0 bases short, with 17 bases between. CDR3 DNA: TGTGCCAGGAAAACCAGGGGAACTGCAACTAATGAAAAACTGTTTTTT. Protein product: CARKTRGTATNEKLFF.

The chain carries TRBV7-9 and TRBJ1-5; 10 bases agree with TRBD1. The CDR3 is made up of 16 amino acids. The germline V gene encodes CDR1 SEHNR and CDR2 FQNEAQ (reference sequence). Germline trimming cut 3 bases from V and 2 bases from J; bases unmatched to any gene: 4. This chain's CDR3 is CASSFTGTGGNQPQHF. The CDR3 nucleotides are TGTGCCAGCAGCTTTACCGGGACAGGGGGCAATCAGCCCCAGCATTTT.

CDR3 coding DNA: TGTGCCAGCAGCCAAGAGCGAACAGGGGACAACGAGCAGTACTTC. This sequence encodes CASSQERTGDNEQYF. V usage is TRBV4-2 and J usage is TRBJ2-7; TRBD1 matches at 7 bases. Germline CDR1 is LGHNA and CDR2 is YNFKEQ. The junction had 7 bases not matched to a gene; V was cut back by 0 bases and J by 5 bases. The CDR3 has 15 residues.

The V and J genes are TRBV19 and TRBJ2-7, with 7 bases identical to TRBD1. Germline CDR1 and CDR2: LNHDA and SQIVND (reference sequence). V gave up 5 bases and J gave up 2 bases; unmatched junction bases: 9. The CDR3 loop spans 15 amino acids. In DNA form, the CDR3 reads TGTGCCAGTAGTCTTCGACAGGGTGGGGCCTACGAGCAGTACTTC. Its protein product is CASSLRQGGAYEQYF.

V usage is TRBV10-2 and J usage is TRBJ2-3, with 9 nucleotides matching TRBD2. The CDR3 extends over 16 amino acids. With 10 bases clipped from V and 1 base from J, the junction kept 12 bases outside the gene matches. From germline, CDR1 is WSHSY and CDR2 SAAADI. As DNA, the CDR3 is TGCGCCATCCGGGGGCCTAGCGGGGACCGCACAGATACGCAGTATTTT. Amino acids: CAIRGPSGDRTDTQYF.

V and J are TRBV7-9 and TRBJ2-3; TRBD2 matches at 7 bases. The CDR3 is 14 residues long. CDR1 is SEHNR, CDR2 FQNEAQ, per germline (reference sequence). V shed 7 bases and J 1 base; nucleotides not matched to a gene: 5. CDR3 DNA: TGTGCCAGCATCGGGGGAGGGCGCACAGATACGCAGTATTTT. It specifies CASIGGGRTDTQYF.

The chain carries TRBV7-6 and TRBJ1-1; 8 bases align to TRBD1. The CDR3 consists of 14 residues. V dropped 3 bases and J dropped 8; count of bases not matched to a gene: 8. Germline-derived CDR1 and CDR2 are SGHVS and FNYEAQ. In DNA, the CDR3 is TGTGCCAGCAGCTTCAGACAGGGGCCGACAGAAGCTTTCTTT. Protein sequence: CASSFRQGPTEAFF. The full variable domain, rest sourced from reference TRBV7-6 and TRBJ1-1, is GAGVSQSPRYKVTKRGQDVALRCDPISGHVSLYWYRQALGQGPEFLTYFNYEAQQDKSGLPNDRFSAERPEGSISTLTIQRTEQRDSAMYRCASSFRQGPTEAFFGQGTRLTVV.

The V and J genes are TRBV5-6 and TRBJ2-3; 11 bases are shared with TRBD1. CDR3 size: 17 residues. J lost 1 base, V lost 4 bases, and 8 bases had no gene match. In germline, CDR1 is SGHDT, CDR2 YYEEEE. The CDR3 protein is CASSTDRGRGGTDTQYF. The CDR3 bases are TGTGCCAGCAGCACGGACAGGGGGCGCGGAGGCACAGATACGCAGTATTTT.

The V and J genes are TRBV3-1 (or the pseudogene TRBV3-2) and TRBJ2-1, with 8 bases that match TRBD2. CDR1 is LGHDT and CDR2 is YNNKEL in the germline V gene (reference sequence). J gave up 12 bases and V 5 bases, and 15 bases lay outside the gene matches. This CDR3 is 15 amino acids long. CDR3 loop: CASSLTSALSTGQFF. The CDR3 nucleotides read TGTGCCAGCAGCTTGACTAGCGCCCTCTCTACGGGGCAGTTCTTC.

This rearrangement joins TRBV19 to TRBJ2-1; 8 bases are shared with TRBD1. CDR3 size: 15 residues. V dropped 5 bases and J dropped 5; count of bases not matched to a gene: 8. CDR1 is LNHDA and CDR2 is SQIVND in the germline V gene (reference sequence). In DNA form, the CDR3 reads TGTGCCAGTAGTTTCGGACAGGGATCTAACAATGAGCAGTTCTTC. This encodes CASSFGQGSNNEQFF. The full variable domain, with the rest looked up from reference TRBV19 and TRBJ2-1, is DGGITQSPKYLFRKEGQNVTLSCEQNLNHDAMYWYRQDPGQGLRLIYYSQIVNDFQKGDIAEGYSVSREKKESFPLTVTSAQKNPTAFYLCASSFGQGSNNEQFFGPGTRLTVL.

The count of this clone is one. This chain joins TRBV6-5 and TRBJ1-1; D unresolved. There are 11 residues in the CDR3. V lost 10 bases and J 1 base, leaving 7 bases between the germline ends. Germline values: CDR1 MNHEY, CDR2 SVGAGI. CDR3 sequence: CATVGNTEAFF. DNA of the CDR3: TGTGCCACCGTCGGGAACACTGAAGCTTTCTTT.

The chain combines TRBV5-1 with TRBJ2-6; D perhaps matches TRBD1 (6 bases). Germline assignment: CDR1 SGHRS and CDR2 YFSETQ. V was shortened by 2 bases and J by 0 bases, with 9 bases between the two germline ends. The length of the CDR3 is 16 residues. The CDR3: CASSFARGSGANVLTF. The CDR3 DNA is TGCGCCAGCAGCTTTGCCAGGGGCTCTGGGGCCAACGTCCTGACTTTC.

The V call is TRBV28, the J call TRBJ2-3, with TRBD2 matching 7 bases. The CDR3 consists of 16 residues. Germline-derived CDR1 and CDR2 are MDHEN and SYDVKM. Trimming took 5 bases from V and 2 from J; bases not matched to a gene: 10. The CDR3, as DNA: TGTGCCAGCAGTCCTAGCGGAGGCCCTAACACAGATACGCAGTATTTT. Amino acids: CASSPSGGPNTDTQYF.